The 17 T cell receptor beta chains reported below all come from one sample, sequenced in a study of blood T cell repertoires in COVID-19. Profiled with immunoSEQ multiplex PCR; TCRdb holds only in-frame clones, not every one. The table has approximately 200,000 clones, about 90% seen once; the top ten hold 1.9%. The source material was peripheral blood. These receptors all stem from a man aged 35-49 years with active or convalescent COVID-19.

The chain is built from TRBV13 and TRBJ2-7; TRBD1 matches at 9 bases. V shed 2 bases and J 7 bases; nucleotides not matched to a gene: 12. Germline-derived CDR1 and CDR2 are PRHDT and FYEKMQ (reference sequence). This CDR3 has 16 amino acids. The CDR3 nucleotides are TGTGCCAGCAGCTTACTCCCGATACAGGGGGCGGGTGAGCAGTACTTC. Translating it yields CASSLLPIQGAGEQYF.

The chain recombines TRBV28 with TRBJ1-2; 7 positions agree with TRBD1. The germline V gene encodes CDR1 MDHEN and CDR2 SYDVKM. The CDR3 covers 13 residues. Unmatched junction bases numbered 7, after V lost 4 bases and J lost 8 bases. CDR3 amino acids: CASSSIRGQGYTF. The CDR3 DNA follows: TGTGCCAGCAGTTCAATAAGGGGGCAAGGCTACACCTTC.

The chain employs TRBV2 and TRBJ2-1, with D perhaps TRBD2 (6 bases). The germline CDR1 and CDR2 sequences are SNHLY and FYNNEI. This CDR3 spans 15 amino acids. V lost 6 bases and J 3 bases, leaving 15 bases between the germline ends. CDR3 nucleotide sequence: TGTGCCAGCAGCCCCTCCGGGACTGTCTACAATGAGCAGTTCTTC. Protein product: CASSPSGTVYNEQFF.

V gene TRBV7-3 combines with J gene TRBJ2-5, with 10 positions matching TRBD2. The CDR3 extends over 15 amino acids. The V gene end was trimmed by 5 bases and the J gene end by 5 bases; junction bases not matched to a gene: 8. Germline V gene data show CDR1 as SGHTA and CDR2 as FQGTGA. This chain's CDR3 is CASSASGRAGETQYF. In DNA, the CDR3 is TGTGCCAGCAGCGCGAGCGGGAGGGCGGGCGAGACCCAGTACTTC.

As concerns this clone: One end of the junction does not line up with germline, which may come from a read error. This chain joins TRBV7-7 and TRBJ2-5, with D perhaps matching TRBD1 (5 bases). CDR3 size: 16 residues. Germline V gene sequence: CDR1 SSHAT, CDR2 FNYEAQ (reference sequence). In DNA, the CDR3 is TGTGCTAGCAGCCGCCCCCATTGTGGGGCTATAGAGACCCAGTACTTC. Translation: CASSRPHCGAIETQYF.

The chain has TRBV27 and TRBJ2-5; 8 positions agree with TRBD1. The CDR3 totals 13 residues. CDR1 and CDR2 from the germline V gene are MNHEY and SMNVEV (reference sequence). Losses at the gene ends were 6 bases for V and 9 bases for J; bases not matched to a gene: 9. CDR3 sequence: CASRDNRGLPQYF. The DNA for the CDR3 is TGTGCCAGCAGAGATAACAGGGGGTTACCCCAGTACTTC.

The V gene is TRBV28, the J gene TRBJ1-4; D may be TRBD1 (6 bases). The CDR3 has 16 amino acids. Germline lookup yields CDR1 MDHEN and CDR2 SYDVKM. The germline V and J ends were trimmed by 3 bases and 8 bases, with 19 bases remaining between them. In DNA form, the CDR3 reads TGTGCCAGCAGTTTCCTTCCTCGACAGGTGGTCGAAAAACTGTTTTTT. As protein: CASSFLPRQVVEKLFF.

The chain has TRBV5-6 and TRBJ1-1; no definite D call. V gave up 3 bases and J gave up 0 bases, with 3 bases separating them. The V gene's germline CDR1 is SGHDT and CDR2 YYEEEE. This CDR3 spans 12 amino acids. The CDR3 is CASSYMNTEAFF. The CDR3 region has the DNA TGTGCCAGCAGCTATATGAACACTGAAGCTTTCTTT.

The V call is TRBV9, the J call TRBJ2-3; 10 positions agree with TRBD2. Germline CDR1 SGDLS, CDR2 YYNGEE. The CDR3 has 15 amino acids. V lost 1 base to trimming and J lost 9 bases; unmatched junction nucleotides: 8. This CDR3 is CASSVSLAGVRTQYF. In nucleotides, the CDR3 is TGTGCCAGCAGCGTAAGTCTAGCGGGGGTGAGGACGCAGTATTTT.

In DNA form, the CDR3 reads TGTGCCAGCAGCCTCCTTTCCTCGGGAAGCACTGAAGCTTTCTTT. Its translation is CASSLLSSGSTEAFF. The chain couples TRBV14 to TRBJ1-1; no reliable D call. Trimming removed 4 bases at V and 4 bases at J, with 16 bases between. Germline-derived CDR1 and CDR2 are SGHDN and FVKESK. This CDR3 is 15 amino acids long.

This chain connects TRBV28 to TRBJ2-2; 11 positions match TRBD1. The germline V gene has CDR1 MDHEN and CDR2 SYDVKM. The V segment lost 5 bases and the J segment 6 bases; nucleotides outside the gene matches: 5. The CDR3 contains 15 residues. Written as DNA, the CDR3 is TGTGCCAGCAGTGTGCCGGGACAGGGGGCCGGGGAGCTGTTTTTT. Amino acid sequence: CASSVPGQGAGELFF.

This chain links TRBV28 with TRBJ1-1; D call uncertain. Germline V gene data show CDR1 as MDHEN and CDR2 as SYDVKM. The CDR3 loop spans 13 amino acids. The V gene lost 3 bases and the J gene lost 1 base, with 6 bases spanning the gap. As DNA, the CDR3 is TGTGCCAGCAGTTTTCAGGCGAACACTGAAGCTTTCTTT. Its translation is CASSFQANTEAFF.

This clone has a handful of counts. V and J are TRBV2 and TRBJ1-4; D is unclear. The CDR3 has 14 residues. V was pared by 5 bases and J by 8 bases, with 15 bases between. The V gene's germline CDR1 is SNHLY and CDR2 FYNNEI. The CDR3: CASSPRLSGEKLFF. CDR3 coding DNA: TGTGCCAGCAGTCCGAGATTAAGCGGGGAAAAACTGTTTTTT.

The chain joins TRBV10-2 to TRBJ2-1; 10 bases align to TRBD1. The germline gives CDR1 WSHSY, CDR2 SAAADI. This CDR3 spans 15 amino acids. V was clipped by 7 bases and J by 5 bases; unmatched bases: 8. CDR3 amino acids: CASTLDRGGDNEQFF. The CDR3, as DNA: TGCGCCAGCACTTTGGACAGGGGGGGCGACAATGAGCAGTTCTTC.

This clone appeared a single time. The V and J genes are TRBV4-2 and TRBJ2-3; perhaps TRBD2 as D (6 bases). The V end was cut by 4 bases, the J end by 1 base, with 12 bases between. CDR3 length: 15 amino acids. The germline V gene encodes CDR1 LGHNA and CDR2 YNFKEQ. In DNA form, the CDR3 reads TGTGCCAGCAGCCTCGGGACTCCCGGCACAGATACGCAGTATTTT. As protein: CASSLGTPGTDTQYF.

The chain is built from TRBV12-3 or TRBV12-4 and TRBJ2-1; 7 bases are a match to TRBD2. Germline trimming cut 6 bases from V and 7 bases from J; bases unmatched to any gene: 6. This CDR3 comprises 13 residues. The CDR3 region is CASRAGEYNEQFF. The CDR3 coding sequence is TGTGCCAGCAGGGCGGGAGAGTATAATGAGCAGTTCTTC.

The chain joins TRBV28 to TRBJ1-6; D is uncertain. This CDR3 has 20 residues. Germline V gene data show CDR1 as MDHEN and CDR2 as SYDVKM. Trimming shortened V by 3 bases and J by 4 bases, and 25 bases separated the two germline ends. The DNA for the CDR3 is TGTGCCAGCAGTTTCTTGCCCCCTGAGGGAGGTTTACTGTATAATTCACCCCTCCACTTT. This sequence encodes CASSFLPPEGGLLYNSPLHF.